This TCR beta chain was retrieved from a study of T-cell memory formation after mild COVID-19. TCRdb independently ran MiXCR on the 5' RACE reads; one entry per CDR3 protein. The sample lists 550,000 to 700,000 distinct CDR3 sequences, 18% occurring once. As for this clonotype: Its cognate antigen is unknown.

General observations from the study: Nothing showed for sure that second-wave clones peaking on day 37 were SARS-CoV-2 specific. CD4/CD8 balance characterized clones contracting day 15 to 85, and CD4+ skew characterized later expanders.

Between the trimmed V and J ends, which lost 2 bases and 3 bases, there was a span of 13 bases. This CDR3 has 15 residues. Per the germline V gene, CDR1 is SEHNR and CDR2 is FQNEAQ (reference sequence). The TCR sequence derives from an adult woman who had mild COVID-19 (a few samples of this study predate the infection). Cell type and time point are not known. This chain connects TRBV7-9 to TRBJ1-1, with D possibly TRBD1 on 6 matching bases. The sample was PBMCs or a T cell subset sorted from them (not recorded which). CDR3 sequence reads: CASSLRGGGDTEAFF. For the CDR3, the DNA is TGTGCCAGCAGCTTACGGGGAGGGGGTGACACTGAAGCTTTCTTT.